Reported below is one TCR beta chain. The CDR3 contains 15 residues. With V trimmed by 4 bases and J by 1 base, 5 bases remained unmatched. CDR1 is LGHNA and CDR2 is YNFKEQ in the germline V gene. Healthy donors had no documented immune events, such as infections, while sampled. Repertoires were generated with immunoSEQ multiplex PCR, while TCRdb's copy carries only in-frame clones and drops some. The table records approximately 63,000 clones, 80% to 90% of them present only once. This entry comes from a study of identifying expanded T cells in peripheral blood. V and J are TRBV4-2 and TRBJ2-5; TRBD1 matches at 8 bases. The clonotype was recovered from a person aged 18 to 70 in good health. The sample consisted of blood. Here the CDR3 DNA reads TGTGCCAGCAGCCGAAACAGGGGGACCCAAGAGACCCAGTACTTC. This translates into CASSRNRGTQETQYF.